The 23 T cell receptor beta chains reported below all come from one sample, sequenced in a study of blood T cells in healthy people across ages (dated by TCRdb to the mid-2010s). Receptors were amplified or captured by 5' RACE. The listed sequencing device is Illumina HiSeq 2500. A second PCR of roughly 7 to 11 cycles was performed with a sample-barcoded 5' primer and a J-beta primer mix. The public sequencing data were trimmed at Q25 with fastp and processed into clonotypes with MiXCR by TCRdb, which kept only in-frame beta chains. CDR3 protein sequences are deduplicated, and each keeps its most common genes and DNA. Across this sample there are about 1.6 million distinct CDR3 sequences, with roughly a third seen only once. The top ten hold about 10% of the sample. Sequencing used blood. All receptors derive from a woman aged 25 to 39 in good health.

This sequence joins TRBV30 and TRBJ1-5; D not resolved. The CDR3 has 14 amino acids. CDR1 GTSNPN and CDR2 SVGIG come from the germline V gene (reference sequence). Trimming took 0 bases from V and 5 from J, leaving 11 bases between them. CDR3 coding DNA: TGTGCCTGGAGTGTACTGGGCGGTGATCAGCCCCAGCATTTT. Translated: CAWSVLGGDQPQHF. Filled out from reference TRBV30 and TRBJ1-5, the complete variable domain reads SQTIHQWPATLVQPVGSPLSLECTVEGTSNPNLYWYRQAAGRGLQLLFYSVGIGQISSEVPQNLSASRPQDRQFILSSKKLLLSDSGFYLCAWSVLGGDQPQHFGDGTRLSIL.

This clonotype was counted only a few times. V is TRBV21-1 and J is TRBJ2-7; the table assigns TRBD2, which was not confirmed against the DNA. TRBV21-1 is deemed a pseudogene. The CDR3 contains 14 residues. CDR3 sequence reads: CANISRDYSYEQYF. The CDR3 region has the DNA TGTGCGAACATATCGCGGGACTACTCCTACGAGCAGTACTTC.

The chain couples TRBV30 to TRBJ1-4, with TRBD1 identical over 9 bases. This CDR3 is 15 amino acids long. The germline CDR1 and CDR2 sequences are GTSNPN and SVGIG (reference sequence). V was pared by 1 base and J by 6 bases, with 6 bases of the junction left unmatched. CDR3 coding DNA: TGTGCCTGGAGTGATCGGACAGGGGACCATGAAAAACTGTTTTTT. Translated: CAWSDRTGDHEKLFF.

Here the CDR3 reads CSAIPPGRDIQYF. The CDR3 DNA reads TGCAGTGCTATCCCGCCGGGGAGGGACATTCAGTACTTC. This chain uses TRBV20-1 with TRBJ2-4; 7 bases align to TRBD2. Germline CDR1 DFQATT, CDR2 SNEGSKA (reference sequence). This CDR3 is built from 13 residues. After removal of 4 bases from V and 8 bases from J, the junction contained 8 bases not matched to a gene.

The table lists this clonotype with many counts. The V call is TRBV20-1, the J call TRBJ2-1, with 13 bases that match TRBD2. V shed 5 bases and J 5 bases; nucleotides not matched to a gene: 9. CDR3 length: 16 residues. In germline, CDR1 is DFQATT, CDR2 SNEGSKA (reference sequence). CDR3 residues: CSAVSTSGRPNNEQFF. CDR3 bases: TGCAGTGCTGTCTCGACTAGCGGGAGGCCGAACAATGAGCAGTTCTTC.

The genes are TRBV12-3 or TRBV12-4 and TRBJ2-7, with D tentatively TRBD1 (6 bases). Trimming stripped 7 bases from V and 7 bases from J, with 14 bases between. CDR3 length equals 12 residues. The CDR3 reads CASTLGGEEQYF. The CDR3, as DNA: TGTGCCAGCACCCTAGGGGGAGAAGAGCAGTACTTC.

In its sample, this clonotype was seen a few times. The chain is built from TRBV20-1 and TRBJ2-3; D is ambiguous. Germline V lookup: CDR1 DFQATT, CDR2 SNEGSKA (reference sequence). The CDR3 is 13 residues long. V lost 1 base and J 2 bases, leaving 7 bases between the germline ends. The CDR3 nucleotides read TGCAGTGCTAGAGGTCCAACCACAGATACGCAGTATTTT. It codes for CSARGPTTDTQYF.

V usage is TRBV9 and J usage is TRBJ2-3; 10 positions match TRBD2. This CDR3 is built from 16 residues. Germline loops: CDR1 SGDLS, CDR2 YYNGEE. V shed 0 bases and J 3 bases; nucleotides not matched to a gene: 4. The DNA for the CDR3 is TGTGCCAGCAGCGTAGGTGCACTAGCGGGAACAGATACGCAGTATTTT. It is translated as CASSVGALAGTDTQYF.

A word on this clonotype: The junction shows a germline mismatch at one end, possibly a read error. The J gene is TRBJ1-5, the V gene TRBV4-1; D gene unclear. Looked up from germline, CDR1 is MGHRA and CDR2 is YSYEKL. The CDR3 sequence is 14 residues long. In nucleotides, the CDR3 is TGCGCCAGCAGCCAATTAGGCCGTAATCGGCCCCAGCATTTT. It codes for CASSQLGRNRPQHF.

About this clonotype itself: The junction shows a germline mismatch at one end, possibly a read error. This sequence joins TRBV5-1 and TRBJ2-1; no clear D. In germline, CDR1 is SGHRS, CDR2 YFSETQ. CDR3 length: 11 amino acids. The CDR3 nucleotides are TGCGCCAGCAGCTTGGGGAATGAGCGGTTCTTC. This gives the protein CASSLGNERFF.

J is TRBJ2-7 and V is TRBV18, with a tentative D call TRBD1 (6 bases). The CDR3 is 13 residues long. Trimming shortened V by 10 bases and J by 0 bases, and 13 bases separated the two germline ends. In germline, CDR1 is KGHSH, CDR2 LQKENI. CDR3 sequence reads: CATAGVGSYEQYF. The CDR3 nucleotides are TGTGCCACCGCAGGGGTTGGCTCCTACGAGCAGTACTTC.

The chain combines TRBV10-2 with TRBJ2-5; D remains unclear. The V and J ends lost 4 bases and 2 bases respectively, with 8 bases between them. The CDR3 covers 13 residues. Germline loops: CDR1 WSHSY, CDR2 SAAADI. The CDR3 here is CASSVTWQETQYF. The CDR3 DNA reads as TGCGCCAGCAGTGTTACATGGCAAGAGACCCAGTACTTC.

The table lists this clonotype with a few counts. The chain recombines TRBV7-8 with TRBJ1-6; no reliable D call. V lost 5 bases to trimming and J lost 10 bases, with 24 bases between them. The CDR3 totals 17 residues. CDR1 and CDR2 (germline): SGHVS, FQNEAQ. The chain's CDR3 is CASSMFIQSGSDSPLHF. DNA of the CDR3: TGTGCCAGCAGCATGTTTATCCAGTCCGGGAGTGACTCACCCCTCCACTTT.

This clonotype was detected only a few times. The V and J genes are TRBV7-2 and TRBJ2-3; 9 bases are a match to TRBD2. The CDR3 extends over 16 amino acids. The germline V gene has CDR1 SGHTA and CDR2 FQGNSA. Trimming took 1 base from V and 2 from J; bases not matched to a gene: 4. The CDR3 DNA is TGTGCCAGCAGCTTAGTCTTAGCGGGGGCCACAGATACGCAGTATTTT. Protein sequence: CASSLVLAGATDTQYF.

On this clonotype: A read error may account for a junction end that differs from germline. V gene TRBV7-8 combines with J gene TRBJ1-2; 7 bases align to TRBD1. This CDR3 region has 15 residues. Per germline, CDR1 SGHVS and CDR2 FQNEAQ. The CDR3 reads CASSLGRGTVYGCTF. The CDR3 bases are TGTGCCAGCAGCTTAGGAAGGGGGACAGTCTATGGCTGCACCTTC.

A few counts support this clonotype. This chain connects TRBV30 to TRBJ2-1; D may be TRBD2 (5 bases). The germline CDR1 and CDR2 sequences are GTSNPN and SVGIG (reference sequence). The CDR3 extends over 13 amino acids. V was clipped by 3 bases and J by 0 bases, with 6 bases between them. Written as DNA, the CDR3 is TGTGCCTGGAGAGCGGACTCCTACAATGAGCAGTTCTTC. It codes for CAWRADSYNEQFF.

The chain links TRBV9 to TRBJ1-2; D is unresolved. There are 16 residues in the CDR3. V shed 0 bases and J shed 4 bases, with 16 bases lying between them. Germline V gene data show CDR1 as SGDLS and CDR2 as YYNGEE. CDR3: CASSVARRSLPYGYTF. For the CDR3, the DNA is TGTGCCAGCAGCGTAGCACGGAGATCCTTACCCTATGGCTACACCTTC.

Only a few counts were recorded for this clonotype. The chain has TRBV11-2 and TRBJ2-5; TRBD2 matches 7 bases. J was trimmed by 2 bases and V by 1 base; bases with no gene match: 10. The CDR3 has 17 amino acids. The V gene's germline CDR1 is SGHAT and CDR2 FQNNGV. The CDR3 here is CASSLGSGREGQETQYF. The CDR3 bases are TGTGCCAGCAGCTTAGGGTCGGGCAGGGAGGGGCAAGAGACCCAGTACTTC.

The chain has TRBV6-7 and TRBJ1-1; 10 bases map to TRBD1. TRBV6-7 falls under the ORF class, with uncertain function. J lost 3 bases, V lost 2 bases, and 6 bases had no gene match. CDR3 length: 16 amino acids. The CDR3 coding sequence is TGTGCCAGCAGTTACCGGGACAGGGGATCGGACACTGAAGCTTTCTTT. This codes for CASSYRDRGSDTEAFF.

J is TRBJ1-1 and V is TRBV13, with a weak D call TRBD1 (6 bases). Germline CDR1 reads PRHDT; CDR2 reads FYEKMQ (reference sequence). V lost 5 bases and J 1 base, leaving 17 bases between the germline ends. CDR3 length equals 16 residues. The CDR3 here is CASSNREGGRNTEAFF. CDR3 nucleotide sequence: TGTGCCAGCAGCAATAGGGAGGGGGGGCGGAACACTGAAGCTTTCTTT.

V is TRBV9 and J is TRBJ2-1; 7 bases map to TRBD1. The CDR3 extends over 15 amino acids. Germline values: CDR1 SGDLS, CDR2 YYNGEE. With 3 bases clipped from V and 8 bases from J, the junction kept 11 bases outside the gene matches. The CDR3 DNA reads TGTGCCAGCAGCGCCCAACAGGGGAGTTTCTATGAGCAGTTCTTC. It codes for CASSAQQGSFYEQFF.

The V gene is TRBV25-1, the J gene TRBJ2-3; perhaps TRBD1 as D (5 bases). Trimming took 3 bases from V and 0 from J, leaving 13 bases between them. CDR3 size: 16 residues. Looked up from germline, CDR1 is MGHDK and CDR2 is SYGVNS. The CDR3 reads CASSDSRVGSTDTQYF. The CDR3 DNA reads TGTGCCAGCAGTGATAGCAGGGTAGGAAGCACAGATACGCAGTATTTT.

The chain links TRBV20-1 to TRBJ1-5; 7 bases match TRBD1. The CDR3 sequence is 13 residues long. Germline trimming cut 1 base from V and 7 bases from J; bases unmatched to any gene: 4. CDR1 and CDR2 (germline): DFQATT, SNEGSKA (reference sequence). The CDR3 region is CSARGTGEQPQHF. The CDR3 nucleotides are TGCAGTGCTAGAGGCACAGGGGAACAGCCCCAGCATTTT.